This entry is about one TCR beta chain. Assay: immunoSEQ multiplex PCR; the TCRdb copy retains only in-frame clones and omits some. The data show more than 80,000 clones, with 86% seen just once and roughly 2.1% held by the top ten. The sample originates from a study of OX40 agonist ivuxolimab in advanced cancers. Study background: Six ivuxolimab dose levels, 0.01 to 10 mg/kg, were given intravenously every 2 weeks.

The V gene end was trimmed by 3 bases and the J gene end by 7 bases; junction bases not matched to a gene: 10. Germline CDR1 and CDR2: MNHEY and SMNVEV (reference sequence). This CDR3 is 16 amino acids long. This clonotype was obtained from an adult with an advanced solid tumor such as melanoma, head and neck, liver or kidney cancer. Sequences were derived from CD4+ or CD8+ T cells sorted from blood, sampled in a trial of the OX40 agonist ivuxolimab. The rearrangement joins TRBV27 to TRBJ2-1; 9 bases align to TRBD2. CDR3: CASSLIAGESGNEQFF. CDR3 nucleotides: TGTGCCAGCAGTTTGATAGCGGGAGAAAGCGGAAATGAGCAGTTCTTC.